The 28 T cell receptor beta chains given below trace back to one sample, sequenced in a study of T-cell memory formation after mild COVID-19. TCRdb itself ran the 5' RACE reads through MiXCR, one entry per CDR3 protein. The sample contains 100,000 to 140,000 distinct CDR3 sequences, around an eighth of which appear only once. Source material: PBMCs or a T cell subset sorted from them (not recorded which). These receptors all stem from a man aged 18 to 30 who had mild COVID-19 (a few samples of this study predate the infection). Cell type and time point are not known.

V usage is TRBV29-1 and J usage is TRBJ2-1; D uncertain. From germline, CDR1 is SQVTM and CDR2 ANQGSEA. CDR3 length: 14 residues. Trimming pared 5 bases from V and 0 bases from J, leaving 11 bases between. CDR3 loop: CSVIDISSYNEQFF. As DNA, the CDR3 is TGCAGCGTTATTGACATCAGCTCCTACAATGAGCAGTTCTTC.

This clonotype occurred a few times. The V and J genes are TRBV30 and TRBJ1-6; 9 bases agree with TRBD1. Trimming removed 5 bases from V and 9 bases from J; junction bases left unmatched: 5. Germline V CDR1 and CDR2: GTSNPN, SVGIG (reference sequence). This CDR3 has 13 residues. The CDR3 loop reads CAWRDREFSPLHF. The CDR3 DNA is TGTGCCTGGCGGGACAGGGAGTTTTCACCCCTCCACTTT.

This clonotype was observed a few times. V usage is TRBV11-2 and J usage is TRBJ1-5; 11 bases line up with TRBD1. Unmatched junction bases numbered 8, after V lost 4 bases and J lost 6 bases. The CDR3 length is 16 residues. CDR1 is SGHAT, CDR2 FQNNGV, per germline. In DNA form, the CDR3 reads TGTGCCAGCAGCTCGGGGGGACAGGGGGTAGGTCAGCCCCAGCATTTT. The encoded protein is CASSSGGQGVGQPQHF.

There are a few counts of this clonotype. The CDR3 nucleotides are TGTGCCAGCAGCTTAGGACTAGGCCCCTTATACGAGCAGTACTTC. Protein: CASSLGLGPLYEQYF. The J gene is TRBJ2-7, the V gene TRBV13; possibly TRBD2 for D (5 bases). The V end lost 0 bases, the J end lost 4 bases, and 13 bases lay between the germline ends. The CDR3 is 15 residues long. CDR1 PRHDT and CDR2 FYEKMQ come from the germline V gene (reference sequence).

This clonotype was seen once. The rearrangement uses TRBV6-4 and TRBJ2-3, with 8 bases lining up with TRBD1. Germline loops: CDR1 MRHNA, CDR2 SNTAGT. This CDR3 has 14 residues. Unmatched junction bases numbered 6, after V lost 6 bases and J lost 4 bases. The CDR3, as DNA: TGTGCCAGCAGAACCCAGGGGGCAGCAGATACGCAGTATTTT. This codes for CASRTQGAADTQYF.

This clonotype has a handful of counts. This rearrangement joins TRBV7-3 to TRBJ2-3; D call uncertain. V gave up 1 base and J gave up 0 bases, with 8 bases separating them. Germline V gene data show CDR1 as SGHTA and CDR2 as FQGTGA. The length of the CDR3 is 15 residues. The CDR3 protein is CASSLRAFSTDTQYF. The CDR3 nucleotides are TGTGCCAGCAGCTTAAGGGCGTTCAGCACAGATACGCAGTATTTT.

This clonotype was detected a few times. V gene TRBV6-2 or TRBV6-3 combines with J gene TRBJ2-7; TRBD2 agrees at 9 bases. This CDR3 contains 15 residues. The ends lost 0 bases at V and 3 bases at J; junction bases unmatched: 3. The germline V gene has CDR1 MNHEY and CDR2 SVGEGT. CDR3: CASSYSSGGNYEQYF. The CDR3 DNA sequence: TGTGCCAGCAGTTACTCCAGCGGGGGGAACTACGAGCAGTACTTC.

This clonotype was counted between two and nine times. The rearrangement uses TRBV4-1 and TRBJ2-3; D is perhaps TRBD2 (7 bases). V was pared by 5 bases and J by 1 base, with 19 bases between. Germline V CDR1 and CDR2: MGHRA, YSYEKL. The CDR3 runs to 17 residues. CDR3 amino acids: CASSLGQGGGGTDTQYF. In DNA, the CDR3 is TGCGCCAGCAGCTTGGGGCAAGGGGGGGGAGGCACAGATACGCAGTATTTT.

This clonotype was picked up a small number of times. The CDR3 DNA reads TGTGCCAGCAGCGCCGGGACTAGCGGGGGCTATGAGCAGTTCTTC. Translated, it gives CASSAGTSGGYEQFF. The gene calls are TRBV9 and TRBJ2-1; 14 bases map to TRBD2. In germline, CDR1 is SGDLS, CDR2 YYNGEE. The CDR3 has 15 residues. With 3 bases clipped from V and 8 bases from J, the junction kept 4 bases outside the gene matches.

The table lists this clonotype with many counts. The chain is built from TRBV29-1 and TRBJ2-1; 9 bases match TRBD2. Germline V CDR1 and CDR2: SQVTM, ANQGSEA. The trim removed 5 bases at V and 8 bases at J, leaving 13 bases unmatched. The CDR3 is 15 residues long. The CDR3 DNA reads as TGCAGCGTTAATGCCGTAGCGGGACTAGCCGATGAGCAGTTCTTC. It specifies CSVNAVAGLADEQFF.

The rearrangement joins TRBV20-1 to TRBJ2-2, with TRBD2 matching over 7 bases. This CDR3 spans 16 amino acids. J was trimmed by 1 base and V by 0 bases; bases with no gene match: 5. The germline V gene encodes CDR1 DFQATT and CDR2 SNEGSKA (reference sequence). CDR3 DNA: TGCAGTGCTAGAGATCGGAGCGGGGTGAACACCGGGGAGCTGTTTTTT. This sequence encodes CSARDRSGVNTGELFF.

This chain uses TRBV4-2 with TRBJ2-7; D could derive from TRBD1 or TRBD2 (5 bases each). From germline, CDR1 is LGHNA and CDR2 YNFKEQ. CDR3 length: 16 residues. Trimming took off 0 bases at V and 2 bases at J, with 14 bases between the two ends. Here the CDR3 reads CASSQERWGNTYEQYF. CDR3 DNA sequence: TGTGCCAGCAGCCAAGAGAGGTGGGGGAACACCTACGAGCAGTACTTC.

DNA for the CDR3: TGTGCCAGCAGTTATATAGGACAGGGAAGAGAGAGTGAGCAGTTCTTC. Amino acids: CASSYIGQGRESEQFF. The chain has TRBV6-2 or TRBV6-3 and TRBJ2-1; 8 nucleotides match TRBD1. CDR3 length: 16 residues. Per germline, CDR1 MNHEY and CDR2 SVGEGT. The trim removed 3 bases at V and 9 bases at J, leaving 13 bases unmatched.

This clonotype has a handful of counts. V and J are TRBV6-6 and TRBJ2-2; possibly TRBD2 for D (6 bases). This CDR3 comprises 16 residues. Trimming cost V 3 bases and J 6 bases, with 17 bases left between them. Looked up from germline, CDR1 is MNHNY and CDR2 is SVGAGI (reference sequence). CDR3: CASSYIRDSFPGELFF. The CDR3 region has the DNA TGTGCCAGCAGTTATATCCGGGACTCCTTTCCCGGGGAGCTGTTTTTT.

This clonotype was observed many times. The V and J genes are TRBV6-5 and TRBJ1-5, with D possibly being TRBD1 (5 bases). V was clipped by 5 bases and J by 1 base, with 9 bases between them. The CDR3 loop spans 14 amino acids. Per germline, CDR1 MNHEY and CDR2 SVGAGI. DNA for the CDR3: TGTGCCAGCAGTCAACGGGGGAGCAATCAGCCCCAGCATTTT. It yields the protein CASSQRGSNQPQHF.

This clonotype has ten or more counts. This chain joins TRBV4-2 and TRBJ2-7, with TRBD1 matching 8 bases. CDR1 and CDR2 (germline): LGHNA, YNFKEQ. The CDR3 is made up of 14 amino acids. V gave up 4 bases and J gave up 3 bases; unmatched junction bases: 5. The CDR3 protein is CASSPGQGDYEQYF. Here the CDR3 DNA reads TGTGCCAGCAGCCCCGGACAGGGAGACTACGAGCAGTACTTC.

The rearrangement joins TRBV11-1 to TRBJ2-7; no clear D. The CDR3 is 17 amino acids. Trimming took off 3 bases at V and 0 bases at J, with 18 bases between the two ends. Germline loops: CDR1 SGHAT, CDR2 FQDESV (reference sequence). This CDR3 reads CASSFPGSPYSSYEQYF. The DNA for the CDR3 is TGTGCCAGCAGCTTTCCTGGGTCCCCTTACAGCTCCTACGAGCAGTACTTC.

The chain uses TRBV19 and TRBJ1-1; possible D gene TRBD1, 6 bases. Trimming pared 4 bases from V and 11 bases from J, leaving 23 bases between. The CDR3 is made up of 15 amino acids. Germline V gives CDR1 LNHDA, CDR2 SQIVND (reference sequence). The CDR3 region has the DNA TGTGCCAGTAGTACCCCAAGGGGGGCAACTCCCCAGGCTTTCTTT. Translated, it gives CASSTPRGATPQAFF.

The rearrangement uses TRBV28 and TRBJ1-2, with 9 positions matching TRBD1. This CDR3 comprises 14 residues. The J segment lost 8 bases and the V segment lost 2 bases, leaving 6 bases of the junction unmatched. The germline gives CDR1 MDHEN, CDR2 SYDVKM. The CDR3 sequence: CASSLTGGQLGYTF. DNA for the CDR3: TGTGCCAGCAGTTTAACAGGGGGCCAACTCGGCTACACCTTC.

The CDR3: CASSPPGLEQFF. The CDR3 DNA is TGCGCCAGCAGCCCCCCCGGCCTGGAGCAGTTCTTC. The V gene is TRBV5-1, the J gene TRBJ2-1; D gene ambiguous. Trimming shortened V by 4 bases and J by 10 bases, and 12 bases separated the two germline ends. This CDR3 is 12 amino acids long. CDR1 SGHRS and CDR2 YFSETQ come from the germline V gene.

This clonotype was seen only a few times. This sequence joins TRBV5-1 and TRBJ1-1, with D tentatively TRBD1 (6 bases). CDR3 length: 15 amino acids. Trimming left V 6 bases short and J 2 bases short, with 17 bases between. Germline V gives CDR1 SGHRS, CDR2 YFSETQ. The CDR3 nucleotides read TGCGCCAGCAAAGTAACGTACAGGGCTAACACTGAAGCTTTCTTT. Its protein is CASKVTYRANTEAFF.

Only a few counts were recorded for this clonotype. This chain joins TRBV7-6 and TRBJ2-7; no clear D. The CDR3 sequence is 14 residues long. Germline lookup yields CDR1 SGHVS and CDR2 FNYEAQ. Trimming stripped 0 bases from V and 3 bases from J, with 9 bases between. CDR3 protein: CASSLAGRIYEQYV. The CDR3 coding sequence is TGTGCCAGCAGCTTAGCTGGCAGGATCTACGAGCAGTACGTC.

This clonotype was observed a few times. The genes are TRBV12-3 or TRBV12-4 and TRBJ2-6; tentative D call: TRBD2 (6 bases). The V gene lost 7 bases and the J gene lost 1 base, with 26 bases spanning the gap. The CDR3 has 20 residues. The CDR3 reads CASTPQSIGLSFSGANVLTF. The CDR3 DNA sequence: TGTGCCAGCACCCCTCAATCCATCGGACTATCCTTTTCTGGGGCCAACGTCCTGACTTTC.

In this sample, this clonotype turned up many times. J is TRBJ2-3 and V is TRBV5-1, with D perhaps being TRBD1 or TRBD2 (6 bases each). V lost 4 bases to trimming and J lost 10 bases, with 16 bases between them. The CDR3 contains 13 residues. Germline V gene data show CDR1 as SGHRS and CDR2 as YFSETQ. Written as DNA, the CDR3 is TGCGCCAGCAGCGGATCGGGGGCCCGGGCGCAGTATTTT. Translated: CASSGSGARAQYF.

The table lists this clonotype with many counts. CDR3 region: CASSQTGTAGNGYTF. DNA of the CDR3: TGTGCCAGCAGTCAAACTGGGACAGCGGGCAATGGCTACACCTTC. This rearrangement joins TRBV6-5 to TRBJ1-2; 7 positions match TRBD1. V trimming: 5 bases; J trimming: 6 bases; junction bases outside the gene matches: 12. The CDR3 sequence is 15 residues long. Germline assignment: CDR1 MNHEY and CDR2 SVGAGI.

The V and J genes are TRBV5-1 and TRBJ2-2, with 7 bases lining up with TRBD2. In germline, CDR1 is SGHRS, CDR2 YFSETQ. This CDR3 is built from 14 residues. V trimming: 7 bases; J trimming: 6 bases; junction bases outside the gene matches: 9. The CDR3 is CASRDPRGAGELFF. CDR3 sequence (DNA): TGCGCCAGCCGCGACCCTCGGGGGGCCGGGGAGCTGTTTTTT.

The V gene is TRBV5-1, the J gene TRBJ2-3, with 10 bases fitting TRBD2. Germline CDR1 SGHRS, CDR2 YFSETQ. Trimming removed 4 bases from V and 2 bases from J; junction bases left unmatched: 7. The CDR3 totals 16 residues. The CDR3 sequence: CASSLSGGPPTDTQYF. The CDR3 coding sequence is TGCGCCAGCAGCCTTAGCGGGGGGCCACCCACAGATACGCAGTATTTT.

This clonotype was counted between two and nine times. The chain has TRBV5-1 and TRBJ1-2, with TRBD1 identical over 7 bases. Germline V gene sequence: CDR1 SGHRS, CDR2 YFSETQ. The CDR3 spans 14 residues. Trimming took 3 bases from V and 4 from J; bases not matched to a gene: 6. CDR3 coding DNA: TGCGCCAGCAGCTCCCGGGACAGCACCTATGGCTACACCTTC. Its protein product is CASSSRDSTYGYTF.